This TCR beta chain was captured by sequencing in a study of siplizumab effects on memory and regulatory T cells. Clones were read by immunoSEQ multiplex PCR, and TCRdb kept only the in-frame ones, dropping some. The sample records approximately 65,000 clones, over 65% being singletons. V was clipped by 2 bases and J by 7 bases, with 13 bases between them. This CDR3 has 13 residues. The gene calls are TRBV5-3 and TRBJ2-7; no clear D gene. TRBV5-3 is an ORF; its function is uncertain. This TCR was recovered from a human donor in good health. The sequenced material came from memory CD4+ T cells sorted from blood. Here the CDR3 reads CARSLRLGVEQYF. For the CDR3, the DNA is TGTGCCAGAAGCTTAAGGCTTGGGGTGGAGCAGTACTTC.